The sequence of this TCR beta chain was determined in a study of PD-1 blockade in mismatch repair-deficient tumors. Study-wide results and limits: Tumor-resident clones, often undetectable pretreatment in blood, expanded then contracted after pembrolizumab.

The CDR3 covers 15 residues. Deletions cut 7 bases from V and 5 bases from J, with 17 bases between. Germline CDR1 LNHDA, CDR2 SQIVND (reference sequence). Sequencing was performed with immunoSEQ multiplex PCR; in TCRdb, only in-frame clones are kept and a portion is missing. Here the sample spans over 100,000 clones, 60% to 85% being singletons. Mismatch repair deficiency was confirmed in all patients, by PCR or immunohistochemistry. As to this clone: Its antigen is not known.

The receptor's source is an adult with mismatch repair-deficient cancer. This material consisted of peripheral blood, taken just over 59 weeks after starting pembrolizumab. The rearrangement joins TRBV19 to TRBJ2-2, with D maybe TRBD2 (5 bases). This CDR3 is CASNSRTARTGELFF. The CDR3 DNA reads TGTGCCAGTAATTCGCGGACTGCCAGGACCGGGGAGCTGTTTTTT.